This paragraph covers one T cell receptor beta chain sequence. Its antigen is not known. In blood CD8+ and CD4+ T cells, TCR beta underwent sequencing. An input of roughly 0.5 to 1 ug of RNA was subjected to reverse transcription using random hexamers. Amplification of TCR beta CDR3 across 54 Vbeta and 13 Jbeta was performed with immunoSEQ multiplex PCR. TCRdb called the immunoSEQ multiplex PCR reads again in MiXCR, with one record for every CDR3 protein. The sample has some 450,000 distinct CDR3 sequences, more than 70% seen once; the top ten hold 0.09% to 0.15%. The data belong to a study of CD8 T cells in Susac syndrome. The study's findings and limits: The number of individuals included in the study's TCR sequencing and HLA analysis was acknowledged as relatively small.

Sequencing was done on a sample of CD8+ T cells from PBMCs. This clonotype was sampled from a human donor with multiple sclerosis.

The chain's CDR3 is CASSFEHLNTEAFF. The CDR3 DNA reads TGCGCCAGCAGCTTCGAGCACCTGAACACTGAAGCTTTCTTT. The chain carries TRBV5-1 and TRBJ1-1, with no clear D. Trimming shortened V by 2 bases and J by 0 bases, and 8 bases separated the two germline ends. The CDR3 runs 14 residues. Germline CDR1 SGHRS, CDR2 YFSETQ. The whole variable domain, remainder taken from reference TRBV5-1 and TRBJ1-1, is KAGVTQTPRYLIKTRGQQVTLSCSPISGHRSVSWYQQTPGQGLQFLFEYFSETQRNKGNFPGRFSGRQFSNSRSEMNVSTLELGDSALYLCASSFEHLNTEAFFGQGTRLTVV.